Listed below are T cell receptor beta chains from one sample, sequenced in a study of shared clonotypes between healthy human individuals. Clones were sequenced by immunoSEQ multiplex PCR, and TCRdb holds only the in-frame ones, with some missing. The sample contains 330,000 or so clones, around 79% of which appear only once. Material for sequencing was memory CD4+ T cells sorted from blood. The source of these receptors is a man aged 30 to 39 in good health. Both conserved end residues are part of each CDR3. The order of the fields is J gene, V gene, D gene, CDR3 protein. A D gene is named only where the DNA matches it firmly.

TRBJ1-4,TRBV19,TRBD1,CASSSVGTGSEKLFF
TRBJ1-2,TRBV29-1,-,CSVERALGYTF
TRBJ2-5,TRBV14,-,CASSQRLAVNQETQYF
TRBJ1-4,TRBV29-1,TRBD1,CSVDGTGGEKLFF
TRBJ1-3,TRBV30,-,CAWSVTRSGNTIYF
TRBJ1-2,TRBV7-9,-,CASSPRRRDVGNYGYTF
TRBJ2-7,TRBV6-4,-,CASRELGGTFYEQYF
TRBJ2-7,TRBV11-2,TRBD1,CASSSQITPTGVAYEQYF
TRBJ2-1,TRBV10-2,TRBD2,CASSESSGAGRLAGTNQFDEQFF
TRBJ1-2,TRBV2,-,CASHPPAERGYTF
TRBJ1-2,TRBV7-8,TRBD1,CASSPRQGASNYGYTF
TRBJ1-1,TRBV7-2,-,CASSYRVTEAFF
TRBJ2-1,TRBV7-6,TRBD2,CASSALAGAYNEQFF
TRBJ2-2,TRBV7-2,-,CASSFNTGELFF
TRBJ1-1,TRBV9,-,CASSVRGANHEAFF
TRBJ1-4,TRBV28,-,CASSLLQPTNEKLFF
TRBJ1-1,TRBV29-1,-,CSVDQTLNTEAFF
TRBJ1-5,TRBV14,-,CASSPAGGSVAQPQHF
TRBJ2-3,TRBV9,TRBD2,CASSLPGVAGPDTQYF
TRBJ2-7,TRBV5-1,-,CASSPGAGEQYF
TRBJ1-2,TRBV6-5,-,CASSGGGYGYTF
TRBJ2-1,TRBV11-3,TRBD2,CASSRGSFNEQFF
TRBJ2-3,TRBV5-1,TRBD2,CASSLGTSGRRDTQYF
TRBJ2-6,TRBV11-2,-,CASSTLGGPGGANVLTF
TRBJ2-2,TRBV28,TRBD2,CASSLSVGLANTGELFF
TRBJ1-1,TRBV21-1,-,CASSKVKRSEGLNTEAFF
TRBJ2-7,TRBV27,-,CASSQILGEQYF
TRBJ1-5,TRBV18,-,CASSTEAGNSNQPQHF
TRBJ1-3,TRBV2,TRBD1,CASRRHRGSDISGNTIYF
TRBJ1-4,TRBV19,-,CASSIGGADEKLFF
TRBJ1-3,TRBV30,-,CAWSGGLLSGNTIYF
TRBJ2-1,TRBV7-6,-,CASSSTFSSYNEQFF
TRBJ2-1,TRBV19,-,CASSMWEVTNEQFF
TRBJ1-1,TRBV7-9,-,CASSFSVDTEAFF
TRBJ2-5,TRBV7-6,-,CASSLGGYQETQYF
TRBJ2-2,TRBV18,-,CASSPRAITGELFF
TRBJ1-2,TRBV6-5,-,CASSSRQIYGYTF
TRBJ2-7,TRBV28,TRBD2,CASSLLAGNAPYEQYF
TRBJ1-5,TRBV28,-,CASSPRQQPQHF